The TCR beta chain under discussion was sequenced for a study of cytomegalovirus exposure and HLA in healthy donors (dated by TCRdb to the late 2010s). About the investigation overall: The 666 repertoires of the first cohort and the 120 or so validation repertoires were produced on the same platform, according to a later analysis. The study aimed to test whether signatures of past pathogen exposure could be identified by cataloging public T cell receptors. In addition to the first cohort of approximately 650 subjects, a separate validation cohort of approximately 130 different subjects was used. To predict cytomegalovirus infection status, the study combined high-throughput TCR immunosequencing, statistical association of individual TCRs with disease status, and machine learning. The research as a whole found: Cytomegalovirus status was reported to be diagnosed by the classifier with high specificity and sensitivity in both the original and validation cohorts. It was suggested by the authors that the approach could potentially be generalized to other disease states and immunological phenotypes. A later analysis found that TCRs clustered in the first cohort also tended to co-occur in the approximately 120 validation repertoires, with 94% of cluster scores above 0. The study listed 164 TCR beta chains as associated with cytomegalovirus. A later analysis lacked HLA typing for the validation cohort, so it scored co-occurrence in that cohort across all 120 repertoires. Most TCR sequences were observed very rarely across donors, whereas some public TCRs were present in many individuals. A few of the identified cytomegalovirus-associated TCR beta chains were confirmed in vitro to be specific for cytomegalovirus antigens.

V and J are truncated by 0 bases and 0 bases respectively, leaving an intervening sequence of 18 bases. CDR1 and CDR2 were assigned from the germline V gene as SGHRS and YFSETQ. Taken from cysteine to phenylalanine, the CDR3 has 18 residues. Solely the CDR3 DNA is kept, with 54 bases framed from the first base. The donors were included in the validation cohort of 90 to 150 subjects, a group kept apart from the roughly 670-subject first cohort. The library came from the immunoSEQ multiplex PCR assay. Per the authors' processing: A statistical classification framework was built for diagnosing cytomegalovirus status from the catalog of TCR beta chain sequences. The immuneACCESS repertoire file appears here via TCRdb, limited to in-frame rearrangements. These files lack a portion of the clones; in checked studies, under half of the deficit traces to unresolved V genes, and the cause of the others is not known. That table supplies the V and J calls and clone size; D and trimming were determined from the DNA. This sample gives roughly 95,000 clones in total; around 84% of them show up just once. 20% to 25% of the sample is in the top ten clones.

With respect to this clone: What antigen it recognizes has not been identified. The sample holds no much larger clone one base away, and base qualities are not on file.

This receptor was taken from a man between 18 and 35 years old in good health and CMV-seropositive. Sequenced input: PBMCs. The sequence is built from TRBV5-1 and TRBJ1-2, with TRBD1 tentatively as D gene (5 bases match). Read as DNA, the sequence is TGCGCCAGCAGCTTGGCCCGGGGGGGTCCCGAGGCTAACTATGGCTACACCTTC. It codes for CASSLARGGPEANYGYTF.